Detailed here is one TCR beta chain. The data belong to a study of blood T cell repertoires in COVID-19. As for the study in general: The origin of the acute and convalescent COVID-19 samples was the United States, Italy and Spain. T cells, B-cell-depleted T cells, or PBMCs provided the cDNA or gDNA that served as material.

In the original workflow: Reference gene primers were amplified, and this amplification served to estimate nucleated cell counts. Some clones are missing from TCRdb's copy, which holds only in-frame ones; the method was immunoSEQ multiplex PCR. That table furnishes V, J and clone size, whereas the DNA furnished D and trimming. The sample contains approximately 90,000 clones, roughly 85% of which appear only once. The CDR3 has 14 amino acids. Germline V gene data show CDR1 as MNHEY and CDR2 as SMNVEV (reference sequence). Trimming stripped 6 bases from V and 0 bases from J, with 12 bases between. This clonotype originated in a man in his fifties or sixties with acute or convalescent COVID-19. Sequenced material: peripheral blood. The chain links TRBV27 to TRBJ2-7, with a tentative D call TRBD1 (6 bases). The CDR3 nucleotides are TGTGCCAGCAGCCGGGACAACTACTCCTACGAGCAGTACTTC. Protein product: CASSRDNYSYEQYF.